The 11 T cell receptor beta chains below all came from one sample that was sequenced in a study of blood T cell repertoires in COVID-19. The assay was immunoSEQ multiplex PCR, and TCRdb's table has in-frame clones only and misses some. The sample includes roughly 53,000 clones, 82% seen only once; the top ten take 11% to 15%. The specimen was peripheral blood. The receptors come from a human donor in a cohort sampled during active COVID-19.

J is TRBJ2-1 and V is TRBV7-2; a weak D match, TRBD2 (7 bases). The CDR3 consists of 13 residues. Trimming took 0 bases from V and 8 from J, leaving 8 bases between them. Per germline, CDR1 SGHTA and CDR2 FQGNSA. The CDR3 DNA sequence: TGTGCCAGCAGCTTAGCAGGGGGGGATGAGCAGTTCTTC. As protein: CASSLAGGDEQFF.

V gene TRBV7-9 combines with J gene TRBJ2-2; D call uncertain. CDR3 length equals 16 residues. The germline V and J ends were trimmed by 1 base and 2 bases, with 11 bases remaining between them. Germline V gene sequence: CDR1 SEHNR, CDR2 FQNEAQ (reference sequence). The CDR3 sequence: CASSLVGGGNTGELFF. In DNA form, the CDR3 reads TGTGCCAGCAGCTTAGTCGGCGGTGGTAACACCGGGGAGCTGTTTTTT.

The chain carries TRBV7-7 and TRBJ2-7, with TRBD2 matching over 10 bases. Germline V gene lookup returns CDR1 SSHAT and CDR2 FNYEAQ (reference sequence). The V gene end was trimmed by 9 bases and the J gene end by 0 bases; junction bases not matched to a gene: 11. This CDR3 has 16 amino acids. The CDR3 DNA follows: TGTGCCAGGTTAACCCCCGGACTAGCGGACTCCTACGAGCAGTACTTC. Its protein is CARLTPGLADSYEQYF.

This sequence joins TRBV7-9 and TRBJ1-2, with a possible D match to TRBD1 (6 bases). The CDR3 spans 16 residues. The germline CDR1 and CDR2 sequences are SEHNR and FQNEAQ (reference sequence). Trimming stripped 7 bases from V and 2 bases from J, with 20 bases between. CDR3 bases: TGTGCCAGCACCCCTCCCTGGGGGGGCGCCAACTATGGCTACACCTTC. As protein: CASTPPWGGANYGYTF.

This chain links TRBV7-7 with TRBJ2-3; 12 nucleotides match TRBD2. Trimming took 0 bases from V and 2 from J; bases not matched to a gene: 6. The CDR3 consists of 18 residues. Germline CDR1 reads SSHAT; CDR2 reads FNYEAQ (reference sequence). This chain's CDR3 is CASSLAASGGEFTDTQYF. CDR3 coding DNA: TGTGCCAGCAGCTTAGCGGCTAGCGGGGGGGAATTCACAGATACGCAGTATTTT.

This clone occurred once. J is TRBJ2-3 and V is TRBV11-2; no definite D call. V lost 0 bases, J lost 4 bases, and 8 bases lay in between. The germline gives CDR1 SGHAT, CDR2 FQNNGV. The CDR3 sequence is 14 residues long. The CDR3 spells CASSLDYRSDTQYF. CDR3 nucleotides: TGTGCCAGCAGCTTAGATTACAGATCAGATACGCAGTATTTT.

The chain uses TRBV9 and TRBJ1-2; D possibly corresponds to TRBD1 (6 bases). Deletions cut 0 bases from V and 4 bases from J, with 16 bases between. The CDR3 has 16 amino acids. Germline assignment: CDR1 SGDLS and CDR2 YYNGEE. The CDR3: CASSVGLDSKVYGYTF. The CDR3 DNA reads TGTGCCAGCAGCGTAGGACTGGACAGCAAAGTCTATGGCTACACCTTC.

This rearrangement joins TRBV15 to TRBJ2-5; D is ambiguous. Germline-derived CDR1 and CDR2 are LNHNV and YYDKDF (reference sequence). The V end was cut by 0 bases, the J end by 2 bases, with 7 bases between. The CDR3 loop spans 14 amino acids. The CDR3 sequence is CATSRDLAQETQYF. The CDR3 bases are TGTGCCACCAGCAGAGATCTTGCGCAAGAGACCCAGTACTTC.

The chain has TRBV11-1 and TRBJ2-7, with TRBD2 matching over 8 bases. Germline values: CDR1 SGHAT, CDR2 FQDESV (reference sequence). The junction had 7 bases not matched to a gene; V was cut back by 5 bases and J by 4 bases. CDR3 length equals 14 residues. The DNA for the CDR3 is TGTGCCAGCAGCCGGGGGGGTACAGAGTACGAGCAGTACTTC. Amino acid sequence: CASSRGGTEYEQYF.

This clone was found a few times. The chain combines TRBV11-2 with TRBJ2-7; 10 positions match TRBD1. The CDR3 loop spans 13 amino acids. Germline V gives CDR1 SGHAT, CDR2 FQNNGV. J gave up 4 bases and V 6 bases, and 3 bases lay outside the gene matches. Here the CDR3 DNA reads TGTGCCAGCAGGACAGGGGGCGTTTACGAGCAGTACTTC. This codes for CASRTGGVYEQYF.

V is TRBV5-1 and J is TRBJ2-7, with TRBD1 matching 8 bases. The CDR3 loop spans 13 amino acids. Germline V gene sequence: CDR1 SGHRS, CDR2 YFSETQ. Trimming removed 0 bases from V and 10 bases from J; junction bases left unmatched: 6. The CDR3 nucleotides are TGCGCCAGCAGCTTGGGGGAGCAGGGGGCACAGTACTTC. It yields the protein CASSLGEQGAQYF.